The clone carrying this T cell receptor beta chain was observed a handful of times. Combining a sample-barcoded 5' primer with a J-beta primer mix, a second PCR ran for about 7 to 11 cycles. TCRdb re-analysed the 5' RACE reads in MiXCR, keeping a single row per CDR3 protein. The profile shows hundreds of thousands of distinct CDR3 sequences, around 30% of them singletons. CDR3 length: 14 amino acids. The germline CDR1 and CDR2 sequences are SNHLY and FYNNEI. V shed 2 bases and J 7 bases; nucleotides not matched to a gene: 7. The sample belongs to a study of blood T cells in healthy people across ages.

The gene calls are TRBV2 and TRBJ2-7, with 8 bases fitting TRBD2. This receptor was identified in a woman at least 80 years old in good health. Sequencing input: blood. DNA for the CDR3: TGTGCCAGCAGTGAACAGCGGGGGTACAATGAGCAGTACTTC. Amino acids: CASSEQRGYNEQYF.